The 29 T cell receptor beta chains given below trace back to one sample, sequenced in a study of CD8 T cells in ankylosing spondylitis. The antigens these receptors bind are not known. Study outcomes and limitations: One TCR beta motif, made up of under ten highly homologous variants, appeared characteristic of ankylosing spondylitis blood.

TCRdb passed the 5' RACE reads through MiXCR, listing each CDR3 protein once. The sample has about 500,000 distinct CDR3 sequences, roughly 5% seen once. The sample taken for sequencing was blood, either unsorted or a sorted T cell fraction (not recorded which). These receptors were obtained from a male donor with ankylosing spondylitis.

This clonotype was counted ten times or more. The CDR3: CASSLEGNNQPQHF. The CDR3 bases are TGTGCCAGCAGCTTAGAAGGGAACAATCAGCCCCAGCATTTT. This rearrangement joins TRBV11-2 to TRBJ1-5; no clear D. Trimming removed 0 bases at V and 3 bases at J, with 6 bases between. The CDR3 runs to 14 residues. CDR1 and CDR2 (germline): SGHAT, FQNNGV.

The genes are TRBV6-5 and TRBJ2-3; 7 nucleotides align to TRBD1. The CDR3 contains 19 residues. V gave up 2 bases and J gave up 0 bases; unmatched junction bases: 14. Germline CDR1 MNHEY, CDR2 SVGAGI. CDR3 sequence (DNA): TGTGCCAGCAGTTACCCAAGAGGGGGCGCTTCGGGAAGCACAGATACGCAGTATTTT. Translated, it gives CASSYPRGGASGSTDTQYF.

The chain links TRBV7-9 to TRBJ2-2, with unresolved D. The CDR3 has 13 amino acids. Germline V CDR1 and CDR2: SEHNR, FQNEAQ (reference sequence). With 2 bases removed from V and 4 bases from J, the gap between germline ends came to 5 bases. The CDR3 sequence: CASSLKATGELFF. The CDR3 DNA reads as TGTGCCAGCAGCTTAAAGGCCACCGGGGAGCTGTTTTTT.

There are many counts of this clonotype. Here the CDR3 reads CASSYLSGNTGELFF. The CDR3, as DNA: TGTGCCAGCAGCTACCTTTCAGGGAACACCGGGGAGCTGTTTTTT. The chain joins TRBV5-5 to TRBJ2-2; D unclear. CDR1 SGHKS and CDR2 YYEKEE come from the germline V gene (reference sequence). The CDR3 runs to 15 residues. The V end lost 3 bases, the J end lost 1 base, and 10 bases lay between the germline ends.

This clonotype occurred many times. V and J are TRBV20-1 and TRBJ1-5; D gene ambiguous. The CDR3 totals 12 residues. V lost 0 bases, J lost 5 bases, and 5 bases lay in between. CDR1 is DFQATT, CDR2 SNEGSKA, per germline (reference sequence). The CDR3 spells CSAREGDQPQHF. The DNA of the CDR3 is TGCAGTGCTAGAGAAGGCGATCAGCCCCAGCATTTT.

This clonotype was observed at least ten times. V gene TRBV5-1 combines with J gene TRBJ1-6; 12 nucleotides align to TRBD1. Looked up from germline, CDR1 is SGHRS and CDR2 is YFSETQ. The CDR3 has 15 amino acids. The trim removed 3 bases at V and 8 bases at J, leaving 3 bases unmatched. CDR3 DNA sequence: TGCGCCAGCAGCTACGGGACAGGGGGCTATTCACCCCTCCACTTT. Translated: CASSYGTGGYSPLHF.

This clonotype was seen repeatedly, ten times or more. The J gene is TRBJ1-2, the V gene TRBV20-1, with D unclear. The CDR3 is 12 amino acids. Trimming took 6 bases from V and 5 from J, leaving 13 bases between them. Germline loops: CDR1 DFQATT, CDR2 SNEGSKA (reference sequence). CDR3 in DNA: TGCAGTGCCCGCCCCCTTTCTTATGGCTACACCTTC. Its translation: CSARPLSYGYTF.

This clonotype was seen repeatedly, ten times or more. The J gene is TRBJ2-7, the V gene TRBV6-5, with 7 bases that match TRBD2. The CDR3 runs to 13 residues. Germline V gene lookup returns CDR1 MNHEY and CDR2 SVGAGI. V shed 4 bases and J 1 base; nucleotides not matched to a gene: 1. The CDR3 is CASSWEGSYEQYF. CDR3 DNA sequence: TGTGCCAGCAGTTGGGAGGGTTCCTACGAGCAGTACTTC.

Concerning this clonotype itself: The germline gene is not matched at one end of the junction; a read error may be the cause. The chain employs TRBV20-1 and TRBJ2-7; D uncertain. CDR1 and CDR2 from the germline V gene are DFQATT and SNEGSKA (reference sequence). The CDR3 runs to 15 residues. CDR3 residues: CSAGDPWTANLEQYF. CDR3 bases: TGCAGTGCTGGAGATCCTTGGACGGCGAACCTCGAGCAGTACTTC.

This clonotype was found many times. This rearrangement joins TRBV28 to TRBJ2-7, with 10 positions matching TRBD2. Germline-derived CDR1 and CDR2 are MDHEN and SYDVKM. The ends lost 8 bases at V and 12 bases at J; junction bases unmatched: 13. The CDR3 extends over 13 amino acids. CDR3 sequence: CASGELAGSSRYF. The CDR3 coding sequence is TGTGCCAGCGGAGAACTAGCGGGAAGCTCCCGGTACTTC. The entire variable domain, with the rest obtained from reference TRBV28 and TRBJ2-7, is as follows: DVKVTQSSRYLVKRTGEKVFLECVQDMDHENMFWYRQDPGLGLRLIYFSYDVKMKEKGDIPEGYSVSREKKERFSLILESASTNQTSMYLCASGELAGSSRYFGPGTRLTVT.

At least ten counts were recorded for this clonotype. The chain joins TRBV5-1 to TRBJ1-4; 7 positions agree with TRBD1. The CDR3 is made up of 16 amino acids. Trimming removed 0 bases from V and 5 bases from J; junction bases left unmatched: 7. Germline assignment: CDR1 SGHRS and CDR2 YFSETQ. The CDR3 region has the DNA TGCGCCAGCAGCTTGGCGACAGGGAGACTAAATGAAAAACTGTTTTTT. This codes for CASSLATGRLNEKLFF.

This clonotype was detected ten times or more. The chain combines TRBV4-1 with TRBJ1-2, with no clear D. The V end lost 1 base, the J end lost 1 base, and 13 bases lay between the germline ends. CDR1 is MGHRA, CDR2 YSYEKL, per germline. This CDR3 is 16 amino acids long. The CDR3 region is CASSQVRRAVNYGYTF. In DNA, the CDR3 is TGCGCCAGCAGCCAAGTTCGGAGGGCCGTTAACTATGGCTACACCTTC.

This clonotype was detected ten times or more. The genes are TRBV7-2 and TRBJ1-5; unclear D gene. The CDR3 runs to 14 residues. V was clipped by 2 bases and J by 5 bases, with 10 bases between them. Germline V gene sequence: CDR1 SGHTA, CDR2 FQGNSA. CDR3 region: CASSLWRTDQPQHF. The CDR3 nucleotides are TGTGCCAGCAGCTTATGGAGGACCGATCAGCCCCAGCATTTT.

At least ten counts were recorded for this clonotype. The chain's CDR3 is CASSSGTGGIRTEAFF. The CDR3 DNA reads TGTGCCAGCAGTTCCGGGACAGGGGGCATTCGCACTGAAGCTTTCTTT. The chain combines TRBV28 with TRBJ1-1; 12 bases match TRBD1. Germline assignment: CDR1 MDHEN and CDR2 SYDVKM. The CDR3 covers 16 residues. Losses at the gene ends were 4 bases for V and 4 bases for J; bases not matched to a gene: 7.

CDR3 in DNA: TGTGCCATCAGTGGGCCCTCGGGAGTATCCTACGAGCAGTACTTC. Amino acid sequence: CAISGPSGVSYEQYF. The chain carries TRBV10-3 and TRBJ2-7; possibly TRBD2 for D (6 bases). The length of the CDR3 is 15 residues. Germline values: CDR1 ENHRY, CDR2 SYGVKD. The germline V and J ends were trimmed by 4 bases and 1 base, with 14 bases remaining between them.

There are many counts of this clonotype. In DNA form, the CDR3 reads TGTGCCAGCCTAAGTAAAGGACCCCACAATGAGCAGTTCTTC. It yields the protein CASLSKGPHNEQFF. The gene calls are TRBV27 and TRBJ2-1; D remains unclear. CDR3 length: 14 residues. V was pared by 8 bases and J by 5 bases, with 16 bases between. CDR1 is MNHEY and CDR2 is SMNVEV in the germline V gene (reference sequence).

This clonotype was observed many times. This chain uses TRBV28 with TRBJ2-7; D gene ambiguous. Germline V CDR1 and CDR2: MDHEN, SYDVKM. With 5 bases removed from V and 7 bases from J, the gap between germline ends came to 12 bases. This CDR3 spans 12 amino acids. The CDR3 DNA sequence: TGTGCCAGCAGTCCCCCGTACGAAGAGCAGTACTTC. This gives the protein CASSPPYEEQYF.

This clonotype showed up many times. The chain has TRBV20-1 and TRBJ2-6; D is ambiguous. CDR1 DFQATT and CDR2 SNEGSKA come from the germline V gene (reference sequence). Between the trimmed V and J ends, which lost 5 bases and 2 bases, there was a span of 13 bases. The CDR3 is 15 residues long. The CDR3, as DNA: TGCAGTGCTGAGGTGGTCCCTCCTGGGGCCAACGTCCTGACTTTC. Protein product: CSAEVVPPGANVLTF.

This clonotype showed up many times. The V gene is TRBV12-3 or TRBV12-4, the J gene TRBJ2-1; D not certain. The CDR3 contains 13 residues. V was cut by 0 bases and J by 9 bases, with 9 bases left in between. This chain's CDR3 is CASSLASPGEQFF. The CDR3 DNA is TGTGCCAGCAGTTTAGCGAGCCCGGGTGAGCAGTTCTTC.

There are many counts of this clonotype. V gene TRBV9 combines with J gene TRBJ1-1, with D unresolved. The CDR3 length is 15 residues. CDR1 is SGDLS, CDR2 YYNGEE, per germline. V was cut by 3 bases and J by 1 base, with 13 bases left in between. The CDR3 sequence is CASSARERGNTEAFF. The CDR3 DNA reads as TGTGCCAGCAGCGCGAGGGAACGGGGGAACACTGAAGCTTTCTTT.

This clonotype was counted at least ten times. The chain uses TRBV7-6 and TRBJ1-3, with no clear D. V was pared by 0 bases and J by 4 bases, with 7 bases between. Looked up from germline, CDR1 is SGHVS and CDR2 is FNYEAQ. The CDR3 has 14 residues. The CDR3 DNA follows: TGTGCCAGCAGCTTAGCCTCCTCCGGAAACACCATATATTTT. Amino acids: CASSLASSGNTIYF.

This clonotype was counted at least ten times. J is TRBJ2-5 and V is TRBV7-2; possible D gene TRBD1, 6 bases. The CDR3 covers 17 residues. V lost 0 bases and J 5 bases, leaving 19 bases between the germline ends. Germline V CDR1 and CDR2: SGHTA, FQGNSA. In DNA form, the CDR3 reads TGTGCCAGCAGCTTAGCGCTTTCAGGGGTCCTGAGGGAGACCCAGTACTTC. This codes for CASSLALSGVLRETQYF.

Ten or more counts support this clonotype. This chain joins TRBV5-1 and TRBJ1-1; a possible D gene is TRBD1 (5 bases). Germline CDR1 and CDR2: SGHRS and YFSETQ. V lost 1 base and J 2 bases, leaving 9 bases between the germline ends. The CDR3 runs 14 residues. The CDR3 reads CASSLTGYNTEAFF. The CDR3 DNA is TGCGCCAGCAGCTTGACAGGTTACAACACTGAAGCTTTCTTT.

This clonotype was picked up many times. The chain employs TRBV6-5 and TRBJ2-5; TRBD1 matches 7 bases. From germline, CDR1 is MNHEY and CDR2 SVGAGI. The CDR3 has 15 amino acids. Losses at the gene ends were 2 bases for V and 2 bases for J; bases not matched to a gene: 5. This CDR3 reads CASSYQGQKQETQYF. For the CDR3, the DNA is TGTGCCAGCAGTTACCAGGGACAGAAGCAAGAGACCCAGTACTTC.

The CDR3 DNA follows: TGCGCCAGCAACCAGCTTGGGACAGATAACACCGGGGAGCTGTTTTTT. Its translation is CASNQLGTDNTGELFF. The gene calls are TRBV5-1 and TRBJ2-2; 7 nucleotides agree with TRBD1. The CDR3 spans 16 residues. The germline gives CDR1 SGHRS, CDR2 YFSETQ. With V trimmed by 6 bases and J by 2 bases, 10 bases remained unmatched. The complete variable domain, with remaining parts taken from reference TRBV5-1 and TRBJ2-2, reads KAGVTQTPRYLIKTRGQQVTLSCSPISGHRSVSWYQQTPGQGLQFLFEYFSETQRNKGNFPGRFSGRQFSNSRSEMNVSTLELGDSALYLCASNQLGTDNTGELFFGEGSRLTVL.

This clonotype was counted ten times or more. The rearrangement links TRBV7-2 to TRBJ2-3; 8 bases map to TRBD1. The CDR3 is 16 amino acids. After removal of 2 bases from V and 2 bases from J, the junction contained 6 bases not matched to a gene. Germline values: CDR1 SGHTA, CDR2 FQGNSA. The CDR3 is CASSLYRGSDTDTQYF. The CDR3 DNA follows: TGTGCCAGCAGCTTATACAGGGGGAGCGACACAGATACGCAGTATTTT.

In this sample, this clonotype turned up many times. CDR3: CSARDRWAQATEAFF. The CDR3 region has the DNA TGCAGTGCTAGAGATAGGTGGGCGCAGGCCACTGAAGCTTTCTTT. V is TRBV20-1 and J is TRBJ1-1, with D uncertain. CDR3 length equals 15 residues. Germline CDR1 and CDR2: DFQATT and SNEGSKA (reference sequence). V was clipped by 0 bases and J by 4 bases, with 15 bases between them.

The V gene is TRBV29-1, the J gene TRBJ2-6; 7 bases are a match to TRBD1. CDR1 and CDR2 from the germline V gene are SQVTM and ANQGSEA. This CDR3 has 16 residues. J gave up 2 bases and V 6 bases, and 10 bases lay outside the gene matches. CDR3 loop: CSVLRDRFPGANVLTF. The CDR3 nucleotides are TGCAGCGTCCTCCGGGACAGATTTCCTGGGGCCAACGTCCTGACTTTC.

This clonotype was recorded many times. The V call is TRBV10-3, the J call TRBJ1-2; TRBD1 might be the D (6 bases). The germline V and J ends were trimmed by 6 bases and 0 bases, with 14 bases remaining between them. CDR1 is ENHRY, CDR2 SYGVKD, per germline. The CDR3 extends over 15 amino acids. In DNA, the CDR3 is TGTGCCATCAGGGTGACAGGCTCCCCTAACTATGGCTACACCTTC. Its protein is CAIRVTGSPNYGYTF.